The 15 T cell receptor beta chains listed next were all sequenced from one sample in a study of shared clonotypes between healthy human individuals. Here immunoSEQ multiplex PCR was the method, and the copy in TCRdb shows in-frame clones only, minus some. The table shows a few million clones, with approximately 90% occurring only once. Material: naive CD4+ T cells from PBMCs. Subset meaning: CD45RA+ positively selected. The receptors were sampled from a man between 18 and 29 years old in good health. Some clones in this sample may be carry-over from other donors' samples.

The chain has TRBV5-1 and TRBJ2-5, with TRBD2 matching 13 bases. Germline lookup yields CDR1 SGHRS and CDR2 YFSETQ. Trimming cost V 4 bases and J 5 bases; bases outside gene matches: 8. This CDR3 has 16 amino acids. The DNA of the CDR3 is TGCGCCAGCAGCCTCTCACTAGCGGGAGGGGGGGAGACCCAGTACTTC. Its protein product is CASSLSLAGGGETQYF. The full variable domain, rest sourced from reference TRBV5-1 and TRBJ2-5, is KAGVTQTPRYLIKTRGQQVTLSCSPISGHRSVSWYQQTPGQGLQFLFEYFSETQRNKGNFPGRFSGRQFSNSRSEMNVSTLELGDSALYLCASSLSLAGGGETQYFGPGTRLLVL.

V gene TRBV7-9 combines with J gene TRBJ2-1, with 7 positions matching TRBD2. With 4 bases clipped from V and 6 bases from J, the junction kept 3 bases outside the gene matches. The CDR3 consists of 13 residues. The germline V gene encodes CDR1 SEHNR and CDR2 FQNEAQ (reference sequence). The CDR3 DNA is TGTGCCAGCAGCTGGTGGGGGGGCAATGAGCAGTTCTTC. It yields the protein CASSWWGGNEQFF.

J is TRBJ1-4 and V is TRBV28, with D possibly being TRBD1 (5 bases). This CDR3 is built from 14 residues. Trimming removed 6 bases from V and 8 bases from J, with 16 bases in between. CDR1 is MDHEN, CDR2 SYDVKM, per germline. CDR3 amino acids: CASRWDPSREKLFF. The CDR3 DNA reads TGTGCCAGCAGGTGGGACCCCTCTAGGGAAAAACTGTTTTTT.

This clone is a singleton in its sample. The chain combines TRBV6-5 with TRBJ2-7; a possible D gene is TRBD2 (6 bases). The germline V gene encodes CDR1 MNHEY and CDR2 SVGAGI. The V end lost 5 bases, the J end lost 5 bases, and 16 bases lay between the germline ends. CDR3 size: 14 residues. This CDR3 is CASSREPGRNEQYF. The CDR3 DNA sequence: TGTGCCAGCAGTCGCGAGCCAGGGAGGAACGAGCAGTACTTC.

J is TRBJ2-5 and V is TRBV28; D gene ambiguous. The CDR3 extends over 14 amino acids. Trimming left V 5 bases short and J 4 bases short, with 14 bases between. The germline CDR1 and CDR2 sequences are MDHEN and SYDVKM. CDR3 nucleotides: TGTGCCAGCAGTCCCCACTCGAACAGAGAGACCCAGTACTTC. Translated, it gives CASSPHSNRETQYF. Full variable domain (outside the CDR3, taken from reference TRBV28 and TRBJ2-5): DVKVTQSSRYLVKRTGEKVFLECVQDMDHENMFWYRQDPGLGLRLIYFSYDVKMKEKGDIPEGYSVSREKKERFSLILESASTNQTSMYLCASSPHSNRETQYFGPGTRLLVL.

The chain links TRBV2 to TRBJ2-7; D gene unclear. V was trimmed by 3 bases and J by 2 bases, leaving 8 bases between them. The germline V gene has CDR1 SNHLY and CDR2 FYNNEI. This CDR3 is built from 13 residues. CDR3 amino acids: CASSDIAAYEQYF. The CDR3, as DNA: TGTGCCAGCAGTGATATTGCAGCCTACGAGCAGTACTTC.

V and J are TRBV6-6 and TRBJ2-7, with no clear D. The CDR3 is 11 amino acids. The V gene lost 6 bases and the J gene lost 7 bases, with 10 bases spanning the gap. The germline CDR1 and CDR2 sequences are MNHNY and SVGAGI (reference sequence). The CDR3 loop reads CASRTALEQYF. The CDR3 DNA is TGTGCCAGCAGGACCGCTTTGGAGCAGTACTTC.

The rearrangement links TRBV27 to TRBJ1-2, with 7 bases lining up with TRBD1. Germline CDR1 and CDR2: MNHEY and SMNVEV (reference sequence). CDR3 size: 13 residues. Trimming removed 5 bases from V and 2 bases from J; junction bases left unmatched: 2. CDR3 amino acids: CASSAGQNYGYTF. In nucleotides, the CDR3 is TGTGCCAGCAGTGCGGGACAGAACTATGGCTACACCTTC.

The rearrangement joins TRBV5-1 to TRBJ2-2; no definite D call. The CDR3 length is 13 residues. Deletions cut 3 bases from V and 5 bases from J, with 8 bases between. Germline CDR1 is SGHRS and CDR2 is YFSETQ. CDR3 sequence reads: CASSSDGTGELFF. The CDR3 bases are TGCGCCAGCAGCTCTGACGGAACCGGGGAGCTGTTTTTT.

The genes are TRBV6-1 and TRBJ2-2, with no clear D. The CDR3 length is 13 residues. The V end was cut by 4 bases, the J end by 3 bases, with 6 bases between. Per the germline V gene, CDR1 is MNHNS and CDR2 is SASEGT. The CDR3 bases are TGTGCCAGCAGTGCCCGAGACACCGGGGAGCTGTTTTTT. Translated, it gives CASSARDTGELFF.

The chain is built from TRBV9 and TRBJ2-3; the match to TRBD2 covers 10 bases. The CDR3 has 17 residues. V was pared by 7 bases and J by 0 bases, with 11 bases of the junction left unmatched. Looked up from germline, CDR1 is SGDLS and CDR2 is YYNGEE. The CDR3 bases are TGTGCCAGCTGGGACACAGCGGGAGGGCCTAGCACAGATACGCAGTATTTT. Residues: CASWDTAGGPSTDTQYF.

CDR3 region: CSVEIGWITDTQYF. The CDR3 DNA reads as TGCAGCGTTGAGATCGGGTGGATCACAGATACGCAGTATTTT. The chain uses TRBV29-1 and TRBJ2-3; D gene ambiguous. The V gene lost 3 bases and the J gene lost 2 bases, with 12 bases spanning the gap. The CDR3 spans 14 residues. Germline CDR1 SQVTM, CDR2 ANQGSEA.

This rearrangement joins TRBV29-1 to TRBJ2-1; D remains unclear. The CDR3 contains 15 residues. Germline lookup yields CDR1 SQVTM and CDR2 ANQGSEA. Trimming left V 3 bases short and J 3 bases short, with 15 bases between. The CDR3 nucleotides read TGCAGCGTTGATCAAGCCCACCATCACTACAATGAGCAGTTCTTC. Amino acids: CSVDQAHHHYNEQFF.

The rearrangement joins TRBV6-6 to TRBJ2-2, with D maybe TRBD1 (6 bases). Per germline, CDR1 MNHNY and CDR2 SVGAGI (reference sequence). The CDR3 has 14 residues. Trimming took off 5 bases at V and 5 bases at J, with 12 bases between the two ends. The CDR3 DNA reads as TGTGCCAGCAGTCCCGGGACACTAACCGGGGAGCTGTTTTTT. Encoded protein: CASSPGTLTGELFF.

Points on this clone: Other DNA sequences from this sample encode an identical CDR3 as well. The chain combines TRBV19 with TRBJ2-6; perhaps TRBD1 as D (5 bases). CDR1 and CDR2 (germline): LNHDA, SQIVND (reference sequence). The CDR3 runs to 15 residues. With 1 base removed from V and 4 bases from J, the gap between germline ends came to 8 bases. CDR3 nucleotide sequence: TGTGCCAGTAGTATAGTGGGGCTAGGGGCCAACGTCCTGACTTTC. Translated, it gives CASSIVGLGANVLTF. The complete variable domain, with remaining parts taken from reference TRBV19 and TRBJ2-6, reads DGGITQSPKYLFRKEGQNVTLSCEQNLNHDAMYWYRQDPGQGLRLIYYSQIVNDFQKGDIAEGYSVSREKKESFPLTVTSAQKNPTAFYLCASSIVGLGANVLTFGAGSRLTVL.